Presented here are 7 T cell receptor beta chains from one specimen sequenced in a study of blood T cell repertoires in COVID-19. The protocol was immunoSEQ multiplex PCR, while the TCRdb copy is restricted to in-frame clones and leaves out a portion. The profile shows 50,000 to 85,000 clones, 82% of them singletons. The sequencing input was peripheral blood. Receptor source: a man aged 55 to 70 with acute or convalescent COVID-19.

Notes on this clone: The sample holds other DNA sequences that translate to the same CDR3. The chain combines TRBV3-1 (or the pseudogene TRBV3-2) with TRBJ1-6, with D unclear. The ends were cut back, 0 bases at V and 0 bases at J, with 6 bases in the middle. Germline V gene data show CDR1 as LGHDT and CDR2 as YNNKEL (reference sequence). CDR3 length equals 16 residues. This CDR3 is CASSQDRGSYNSPLHF. CDR3 DNA sequence: TGTGCCAGCAGCCAAGATAGAGGCTCCTATAATTCACCCCTCCACTTT.

This chain links TRBV2 with TRBJ1-6; 11 bases map to TRBD1. CDR3 length: 14 residues. The trim removed 8 bases at V and 7 bases at J, leaving 4 bases unmatched. The germline V gene has CDR1 SNHLY and CDR2 FYNNEI. The CDR3 DNA reads TGTGCCAGCGGAGGGGACAGGGGGAATTCACCCCTCCACTTT. It yields the protein CASGGDRGNSPLHF.

This rearrangement joins TRBV24-1 to TRBJ1-5, with 11 bases that match TRBD1. The CDR3 contains 16 residues. V shed 4 bases and J 4 bases; nucleotides not matched to a gene: 5. CDR1 and CDR2 (germline): KGHDR, SFDVKD. The CDR3 bases are TGTGCCACCAGTGAAAGCGGACAGGGGGCGAATCAGCCCCAGCATTTT. Translating it yields CATSESGQGANQPQHF.

The chain is built from TRBV2 and TRBJ2-3; 7 bases match TRBD2. The CDR3 loop spans 16 amino acids. Germline assignment: CDR1 SNHLY and CDR2 FYNNEI. The trim removed 2 bases at V and 1 base at J, leaving 6 bases unmatched. CDR3 sequence: CASSELASGRTDTQYF. CDR3 nucleotide sequence: TGTGCCAGCAGTGAACTGGCTAGCGGACGCACAGATACGCAGTATTTT.

The rearrangement links TRBV30 to TRBJ1-1; 7 positions agree with TRBD1. Germline V CDR1 and CDR2: GTSNPN, SVGIG (reference sequence). Trimming at V came to 2 bases and at J to 6 bases, leaving 3 bases not matched to a gene. This CDR3 comprises 12 residues. Written as DNA, the CDR3 is TGTGCCTGGAGTAAGGGGGCATCTGAAGCTTTCTTT. Encoded protein: CAWSKGASEAFF.

This clone was counted a single time. The J gene is TRBJ2-5, the V gene TRBV4-3, with D perhaps TRBD2 (5 bases). This CDR3 is built from 15 residues. CDR1 LGHNA and CDR2 YSLEER come from the germline V gene. The ends were cut back, 1 base at V and 4 bases at J, with 13 bases in the middle. The CDR3 reads CASSQGINAGETQYF. In DNA form, the CDR3 reads TGCGCCAGCAGCCAAGGAATAAATGCGGGAGAGACCCAGTACTTC.

The chain employs TRBV6-6 and TRBJ1-5; D gene uncertain. The germline V and J ends were trimmed by 5 bases and 3 bases, with 8 bases remaining between them. The germline gives CDR1 MNHNY, CDR2 SVGAGI (reference sequence). The CDR3 runs to 13 residues. CDR3 loop: CASSPHINQPQHF. In nucleotides, the CDR3 is TGTGCCAGCAGTCCCCACATCAATCAGCCCCAGCATTTT.